A selection of T cell receptor beta chains follows, all from one sample in a study of beta chain features in type 1 diabetes. Repertoires were generated with immunoSEQ multiplex PCR, while TCRdb's copy carries only in-frame clones and drops some. Of roughly 350,000 clones listed, 8% to 10% are singletons. Input material: central memory CD4+ T cells from blood. These receptors were taken from a man aged 25-40 years with type 1 diabetes. Both conserved end residues are part of each CDR3. Fields, in order: D gene, V gene, J gene, clone size, CDR3 DNA, CDR3 protein. The D gene is left open where the match is weak. Rows give clone size only sometimes, using once, few, many, or a class for an expanded clone.

>.|TRBV29-1|TRBJ1-2|.
TGCAGCGCTTCCCAGACCGGGGACGGCTACACCTTC
CSASQTGDGYTF
>.|TRBV28|TRBJ1-1|many
TGTGCCAGCAGCCTAGGGGCATCCCTGAACACTGAAGCTTTCTTT
CASSLGASLNTEAFF
>TRBD2|TRBV2|TRBJ2-1|few
TGTGCCAGCAGTGAACTAGCGGGAGGGGGCAATGAGCAGTTCTTC
CASSELAGGGNEQFF
>.|TRBV6-5|TRBJ2-2|few
TGTGCCAGCAGTTATCTGGGTGTCGGGTTTGTCGGGGAGCTGTTTTTT
CASSYLGVGFVGELFF
>.|TRBV28|TRBJ2-7|many
TGTGCCAGCACGGCGGGACAGTCCTACGAGCAGTACTTC
CASTAGQSYEQYF
>.|TRBV18|TRBJ2-7|few
TGTGCCAGCTCACCGGGGGAGGTCCAGTCCTACGAGCAGTACTTC
CASSPGEVQSYEQYF
>TRBD1|TRBV6-1|TRBJ2-7|few
TGTGCCAGCAGTGGCCCGACAGGGCTCGAGCAGTACTTC
CASSGPTGLEQYF
>.|TRBV13|TRBJ1-1|.
TGTGCCAGCAGCCCAAGGATGAACACTGAAGCTTTCTTT
CASSPRMNTEAFF
>.|TRBV5-5|TRBJ1-5|.
TGTGCCAGCAGCTTGGGGCAGTATAGCAATCAGCCCCAGCATTTT
CASSLGQYSNQPQHF
>TRBD1|TRBV28|TRBJ1-2|few
TGTGCCAGCAGTTCACCCGGGACAGCTGGTTCTGGCTACACCTTC
CASSSPGTAGSGYTF
>.|TRBV10-3|TRBJ2-3|few
TGTGCCATCAGTGAGCAGGCCCCCGCAGATACGCAGTATTTT
CAISEQAPADTQYF
>TRBD1|TRBV9|TRBJ2-3|.
TGTGCCAGCAGCGCAAATACAGGGGGTGGGACAGATACGCAGTATTTT
CASSANTGGGTDTQYF